These T cell receptor beta chains were read from a single sample in a study of cytomegalovirus exposure and HLA in healthy donors. Measured with immunoSEQ multiplex PCR; TCRdb has only the in-frame clones, and not every one. The data hold some 190,000 clones, with around 75% observed a single time. Sample: PBMCs. The receptors originated from a female donor in good health and CMV-seronegative. CDR3s include the opening cysteine and the closing phenylalanine or tryptophan. The D gene is left open where the match is weak. Clone size is given for some rows only: seen once, a few or many times, or a class if the clone is expanded.

TRBJ2-7	-	TRBV7-9	TRBD2	TGTTCCAGCAGCTTCTCCGGGACTAGCGGGCCCCCCTACGAGCAGTACTTC	CSSSFSGTSGPPYEQYF
TRBJ2-5	-	TRBV28	-	TGTGCCAGCAGTTTACTCGGACCAGGGTACCAAGAGACCCAGTACTTC	CASSLLGPGYQETQYF
TRBJ1-6	-	TRBV7-2	-	TGTGCCAGCAGCTACACGACACTCCTTTACTCGGCCCTCCACTTT	CASSYTTLLYSALHF
TRBJ1-3	few	TRBV18	-	TGTGCCTCCGAAGCCTCTGGAAACACCATATATTTT	CASEASGNTIYF
TRBJ1-1	-	TRBV5-1	-	TGCGCCAGCAGCTTAATGGAGGGCACTGAAGCTTTCTTT	CASSLMEGTEAFF
TRBJ2-1	once	TRBV18	TRBD1	TGTGCCAGCTCACCACGTTCCCCTGGGACAGGGGGGAACAATGAGCAGTTCTTC	CASSPRSPGTGGNNEQFF
TRBJ1-1	-	TRBV6-5	-	TGTGCCAGCAAAAGGATCGCGGGTACTGAAGCTTTCTTT	CASKRIAGTEAFF
TRBJ2-5	-	TRBV7-6	-	TGTGCCAGCAGCTTAGGTGGGGGGCAAGAGACCCAGTACTTC	CASSLGGGQETQYF
TRBJ2-5	-	TRBV7-7	TRBD1	TGTGCTAGCAGCCCGAACGCGCCGACAGGGATAGAGACCCAGTACTTC	CASSPNAPTGIETQYF
TRBJ1-6	-	TRBV7-9	-	TGTTCCAGCAGCTCGTCAGGGGAATATCCCCTCCACTTT	CSSSSSGEYPLHF
TRBJ2-5	-	TRBV13	-	TGTGCCAGCAGCTTGGGGGGGCCCCCAGAGACCCAGTACTTC	CASSLGGPPETQYF
TRBJ1-4	-	TRBV5-1	-	TGCGCCAGCAGCTTGGACAGGGAGGGGAAACTGTTTTTT	CASSLDREGKLFF
TRBJ2-5	-	TRBV29-1	-	TGCAGCGTTGATGGGTTGTGGGCAAACCAAGAGACCCAGTACTTC	CSVDGLWANQETQYF
TRBJ1-2	-	TRBV6-5	TRBD1	TGTGCCAGCAGAGGGACAGGGGGAGTCGGCGGCTACACCTTC	CASRGTGGVGGYTF
TRBJ2-1	few	TRBV5-1	-	TGCGCCAGCAGCTCTACGGACAGATTTAACAATGAGCAGTTCTTC	CASSSTDRFNNEQFF
TRBJ2-1	-	TRBV7-9	TRBD2	TGTTCCAGCAGCCCTCCCCGTAGCGGGCAATACCTGAGTGTAGATGAGCAGTTCTTC	CSSSPPRSGQYLSVDEQFF
TRBJ2-1	once	TRBV4-3	TRBD2	TGCGCCAGCAGCCTAGGGGGACTAGCGATTTCCTACAATGAGCAGTTCTTC	CASSLGGLAISYNEQFF
TRBJ1-2	-	TRBV5-1	TRBD1	TGCGCCAGCAGCTTTGGCAGGGGGCCTGGTGGCTACACCTTC	CASSFGRGPGGYTF
TRBJ1-2	-	TRBV4-1	-	TGCGCCAGCAGCCACCAAATGGAGATTAACTATGGCTACACCTTC	CASSHQMEINYGYTF
TRBJ2-1	-	TRBV30	-	TGTGCCTGGAGTGAAGGGAGTTATGGTGGTGAGCAGTTCTTC	CAWSEGSYGGEQFF
TRBJ1-1	-	TRBV6-5	-	TGTGCCAGCAGTTACCAGGGCGTAGCTTTCTTT	CASSYQGVAFF
TRBJ2-7	-	TRBV7-9	-	TGTGCCAGCAGCGAGGAGGGGATCTACGAGCAGTACTTC	CASSEEGIYEQYF
TRBJ1-2	-	TRBV12-5	TRBD1	TGTGCTAGTGGCCCGGACAGGGCTATCTCTGGCTACACCTTC	CASGPDRAISGYTF
TRBJ1-1	-	TRBV5-1	-	TGCGCCAGCGGAACTGGGCGGAGCGGCACTGAAGCTTTCTTT	CASGTGRSGTEAFF
TRBJ2-3	-	TRBV14	TRBD2	TGTGCCAGCAGCCTCACTAGCGGGTACACAGATACGCAGTATTTT	CASSLTSGYTDTQYF
TRBJ1-2	-	TRBV7-9	-	TGTGCCAGCAGCTCAGGGTCCAACTATGGCTACACCTTC	CASSSGSNYGYTF
TRBJ2-1	-	TRBV29-1	TRBD2	TGCAGCACCAGACAGGTTAGCGGGAGACGAAGTGAGCAGTTCTTC	CSTRQVSGRRSEQFF
TRBJ1-2	-	TRBV6-6	TRBD1	TGTGCCAGCAGCCCGGGACAGGGGAAATATGGCTACACCTTC	CASSPGQGKYGYTF
TRBJ2-1	few	TRBV5-1	-	TGCGCCAGCAGCTTGGGAAGCCCCTCCTACAATGAGCAGTTCTTC	CASSLGSPSYNEQFF
TRBJ2-5	-	TRBV11-2	TRBD2	TGTGCCAGCACCCCATTCGGACTAGCGGGAGGGCCGAGGGAGACCCAGTACTTC	CASTPFGLAGGPRETQYF
TRBJ2-7	once	TRBV27	TRBD1	TGTGCCAGCAGTGGCTGGGGTCCCGGGACAGCCCCCTACGAGCAGTACTTC	CASSGWGPGTAPYEQYF
TRBJ2-5	-	TRBV5-1	TRBD1	TGCGCCAGCAGCCCGGACGGGACAGGGGTTTACAAGTTAGAGACCCAGTACTTC	CASSPDGTGVYKLETQYF
TRBJ2-4	-	TRBV27	TRBD2	TGTGCCAGCAGTCTACTAGCGGGAGTTACCAAAAACATTCAGTACTTC	CASSLLAGVTKNIQYF
TRBJ2-7	few	TRBV11-2	TRBD2	TGTGCCAGCAGCTTTAGCGGGAGCTCCTACGAGCAGTACTTC	CASSFSGSSYEQYF
TRBJ1-2	-	TRBV27	-	TGTGCCACCTCAAACTTGGGGGAGGGTGATCTATATGGCTACACCTTC	CATSNLGEGDLYGYTF
TRBJ2-7	-	TRBV7-2	-	TGTGCCAGCAGCCCAAGCCACAGCTCCTACGAGCAGTACTTC	CASSPSHSSYEQYF
TRBJ1-5	-	TRBV30	-	TGTGCCTGGAGTGTCTTAGACAGGCCAAGGCAGCCCCAGCATTTT	CAWSVLDRPRQPQHF
TRBJ2-3	-	TRBV11-2	TRBD2	TGTGCCAGCAGCTTAAAGCTAGCGGGAGATTCCGATACGCAGTATTTT	CASSLKLAGDSDTQYF
TRBJ1-5	-	TRBV10-3	-	TGTGCCATCAGTGAGAACTCTTATAGCAATCAGCCCCAGCATTTT	CAISENSYSNQPQHF
TRBJ1-1	-	TRBV5-1	-	TGCGCCAGCAGCTCCTCCAATCGCGGGGGGTATCATGGCACTGAAGCTTTCTTT	CASSSSNRGGYHGTEAFF
TRBJ2-7	-	TRBV5-1	-	TGCGCCAGCAGCGGTTCCTCCGGCGGCGAGCAGTACTTC	CASSGSSGGEQYF
TRBJ2-3	-	TRBV7-8	TRBD2	TGTGCCAGCAGTTATCTAGCGGGAGGGCCCTTTGGGGATACGCAGTATTTT	CASSYLAGGPFGDTQYF
TRBJ1-5	-	TRBV6-1	-	TGTGCCAGCAGTGTCAAACAGGGTGAATTGCAGCCCCAGCATTTT	CASSVKQGELQPQHF
TRBJ1-2	few	TRBV29-1	TRBD1	TGCAGCGTGGGCCGGGACAGTGCTAGCACCTTC	CSVGRDSASTF
TRBJ2-7	many	TRBV27	TRBD1	TGTGCGACAGGGGGCGCTTCCTACGAGCAGTACTTC	CATGGASYEQYF
TRBJ2-2	-	TRBV7-9	-	TGTGCCAGCACTTATCCCGGGTCGAACACCGGGGAGCTGTTTTTT	CASTYPGSNTGELFF
TRBJ1-1	-	TRBV19	-	TGTGCCAGTACCACCCGGGGGGCGCCCGGTCGGACTGAAGCTTTCTTT	CASTTRGAPGRTEAFF
TRBJ2-2	-	TRBV7-3	TRBD2	TGTGCCAGCAGCGAACTAGCGGGAGATTTAGCCGGGGAGCTGTTTTTT	CASSELAGDLAGELFF
TRBJ1-3	-	TRBV5-1	TRBD1	TGCGCCAGCAGCCCGGGACAGACGTTCTCTGGAAACACCATATATTTT	CASSPGQTFSGNTIYF
TRBJ2-4	-	TRBV7-9	-	TGTGCCAGCAGCCCGCAGCCCAGAGGGGGTGGTGACATTCAGTACTTC	CASSPQPRGGGDIQYF